This T cell receptor (beta chain) was found in a study of cytomegalovirus exposure and HLA in healthy donors. Trimming stripped 3 bases from V and 3 bases from J, with 10 bases between. Germline loops: CDR1 SGHNT, CDR2 YYREEE (reference sequence). The CDR3 totals 14 residues. Vbeta (60) and Jbeta (13) primers were used in the PCR. Clones were read by immunoSEQ multiplex PCR, and TCRdb kept only the in-frame ones, dropping some. This table has 130,000 or so clones, 70% to 85% appearing once. The chain employs TRBV5-4 and TRBJ2-1; D is unresolved. The origin of this receptor is a woman under 30 in good health and CMV-seropositive. Sequencing was done on a sample of PBMCs. The chain's CDR3 is CASSSCFFYNEQFF. CDR3 DNA sequence: TGTGCCAGCAGCTCCTGTTTTTTCTACAATGAGCAGTTCTTC.